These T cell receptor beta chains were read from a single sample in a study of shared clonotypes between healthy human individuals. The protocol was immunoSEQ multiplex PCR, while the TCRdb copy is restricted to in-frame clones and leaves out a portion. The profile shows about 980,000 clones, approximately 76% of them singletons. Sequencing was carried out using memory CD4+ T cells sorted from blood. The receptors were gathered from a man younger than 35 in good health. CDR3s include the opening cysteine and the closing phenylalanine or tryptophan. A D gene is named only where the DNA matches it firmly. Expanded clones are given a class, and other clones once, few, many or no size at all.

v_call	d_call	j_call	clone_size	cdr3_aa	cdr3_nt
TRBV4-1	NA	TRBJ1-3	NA	CASSRGSGTQFSGNTIYF	TGCGCCAGCAGCCGAGGATCTGGGACACAATTTTCTGGAAACACCATATATTTT
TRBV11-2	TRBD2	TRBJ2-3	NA	CASSPRTSGGDTQYF	TGTGCCAGCAGCCCAAGGACTAGCGGGGGAGATACGCAGTATTTT
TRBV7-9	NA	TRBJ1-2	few	CASSLAGDYGYTF	TGTGCCAGCAGCTTAGCAGGTGACTATGGCTACACCTTC
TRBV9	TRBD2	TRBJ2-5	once	CASSPGGGEETQYF	TGTGCCAGCAGCCCCGGGGGAGGGGAAGAGACCCAGTACTTC
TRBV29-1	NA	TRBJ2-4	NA	CSVEVGSSKNIQYF	TGCAGCGTTGAAGTGGGCAGCTCCAAAAACATTCAGTACTTC
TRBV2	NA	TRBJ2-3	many	CASSDSDVRVADTQYF	TGTGCCAGCAGTGATTCTGACGTCCGTGTCGCAGATACGCAGTATTTT
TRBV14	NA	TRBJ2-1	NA	CASSQAGIGNNEQFF	TGTGCCAGCAGCCAAGCAGGGATCGGTAACAATGAGCAGTTCTTC
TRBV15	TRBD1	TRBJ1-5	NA	CATSRLQGVSNQPQHF	TGTGCCACCAGCAGGTTACAGGGGGTTAGCAATCAGCCCCAGCATTTT
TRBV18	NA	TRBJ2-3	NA	CASSPPVRGTDTQYF	TGTGCCAGCTCACCACCAGTCAGGGGCACAGATACGCAGTATTTT
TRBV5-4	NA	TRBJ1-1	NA	CASSLKGEVGTEAFF	TGTGCCAGCAGCTTGAAAGGGGAGGTAGGCACTGAAGCTTTCTTT
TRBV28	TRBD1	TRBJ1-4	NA	CASSTTGQGANEKLFF	TGTGCCAGCAGTACAACGGGACAGGGGGCTAATGAAAAACTGTTTTTT
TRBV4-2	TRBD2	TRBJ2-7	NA	CASSQAGTSGTEQYF	TGTGCCAGCAGCCAAGCCGGGACTAGCGGGACCGAGCAGTACTTC
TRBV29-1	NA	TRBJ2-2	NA	CSVAGDTAGELFF	TGCAGCGTGGCAGGGGACACCGCCGGGGAGCTGTTTTTT
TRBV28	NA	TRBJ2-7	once	CASRTGGQRAYEQYF	TGTGCCAGCAGGACTGGGGGGCAAAGAGCCTACGAGCAGTACTTC
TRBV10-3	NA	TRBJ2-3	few	CAISLTDTQYF	TGTGCCATCAGCCTCACAGATACGCAGTATTTT
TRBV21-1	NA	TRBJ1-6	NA	CASSKGSAAYNSPLHF	TGTGCCAGCAGCAAAGGGTCGGCAGCTTATAATTCACCCCTCCACTTT
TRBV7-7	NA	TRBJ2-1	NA	CASSLDGALNEQFF	TGTGCTAGCAGCTTAGACGGGGCACTCAATGAGCAGTTCTTC
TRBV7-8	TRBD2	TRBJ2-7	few	CASGREASYEQYF	TGTGCCAGCGGGCGGGAGGCCTCCTACGAGCAGTACTTC
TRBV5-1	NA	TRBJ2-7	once	CASSLEVGRRAEQYF	TGCGCCAGCAGCTTGGAGGTGGGCCGGCGAGCCGAGCAGTACTTC
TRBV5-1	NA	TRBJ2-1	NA	CASSLGYRDEQFF	TGCGCCAGCAGCTTGGGGTACCGAGATGAGCAGTTCTTC
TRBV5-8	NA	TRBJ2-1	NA	CASSAGLKYNEQFF	TGTGCCAGCAGCGCTGGACTCAAGTACAATGAGCAGTTCTTC
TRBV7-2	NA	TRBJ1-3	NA	CASRGGTGNTIYF	TGTGCCAGCAGGGGAGGGACTGGAAACACCATATATTTT
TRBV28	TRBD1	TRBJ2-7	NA	CASRLIRQGSEQYF	TGTGCCAGCAGACTGATCCGACAGGGGAGCGAGCAGTACTTC
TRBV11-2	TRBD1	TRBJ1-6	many	CASSLTTGQGYSPLHF	TGTGCCAGCAGCTTAACTACTGGACAGGGATATTCACCCCTCCACTTT
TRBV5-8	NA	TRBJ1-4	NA	CASSFDPTNEKLFF	TGTGCCAGCAGCTTCGACCCAACTAATGAAAAACTGTTTTTT
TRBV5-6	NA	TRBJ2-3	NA	CASSLIGGDLYF	TGTGCCAGCAGCTTGATAGGGGGGGACTTGTATTTT
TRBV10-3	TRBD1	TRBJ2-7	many	CALGQGGSAGEQYF	TGTGCCTTAGGACAGGGGGGTTCAGCAGGGGAGCAGTACTTC
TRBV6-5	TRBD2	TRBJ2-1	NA	CASGRGLAGGEQFF	TGTGCCAGCGGAAGGGGACTAGCGGGAGGCGAGCAGTTCTTC
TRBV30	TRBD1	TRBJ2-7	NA	CAGQGGGYEQYF	TGTGCCGGACAGGGGGGCGGGTACGAGCAGTACTTC
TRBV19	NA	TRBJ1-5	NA	CASNGGASHQPQHF	TGTGCCAGTAACGGGGGGGCCAGCCATCAGCCCCAGCATTTT
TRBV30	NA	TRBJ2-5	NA	CAWSVQSGLRETQYF	TGTGCCTGGAGTGTACAGTCAGGCCTTCGGGAGACCCAGTACTTC
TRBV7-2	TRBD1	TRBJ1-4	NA	CASSTGTGSDDNEKLFF	TGTGCCAGCAGTACCGGGACAGGGAGTGATGATAATGAAAAACTGTTTTTT
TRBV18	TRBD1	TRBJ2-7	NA	CASSPSFQGQGTQYF	TGTGCCAGCTCACCATCCTTTCAGGGACAGGGGACGCAGTACTTC
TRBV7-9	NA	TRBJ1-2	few	CASSSPANYGYTF	TGTGCCAGCAGCTCTCCCGCTAACTATGGCTACACCTTC
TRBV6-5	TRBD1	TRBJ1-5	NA	CASSFPTGPNQPQHF	TGTGCCAGCAGCTTCCCGACAGGGCCTAATCAGCCCCAGCATTTT
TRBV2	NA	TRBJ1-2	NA	CASSAEGAVNYGYTF	TGTGCCAGCAGTGCCGAAGGGGCCGTTAACTATGGCTACACCTTC
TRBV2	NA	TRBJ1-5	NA	CASSVRTSRGPQHF	TGTGCCAGCAGTGTGAGGACCTCTCGCGGGCCCCAGCATTTT
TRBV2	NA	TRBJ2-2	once	CASSEDYVGTGELFF	TGTGCCAGCAGTGAAGATTACGTGGGCACCGGGGAGCTGTTTTTT
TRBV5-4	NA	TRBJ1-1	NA	CASSLASGVRTEAFF	TGTGCCAGCAGCTTGGCATCTGGGGTACGGACTGAAGCTTTCTTT
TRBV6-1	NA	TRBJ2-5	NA	CASRTLNQETQYF	TGTGCCAGTAGGACCCTTAACCAAGAGACCCAGTACTTC
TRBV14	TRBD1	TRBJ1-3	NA	CASSFSTGTNTIYF	TGTGCCAGCAGCTTCTCGACAGGGACAAACACCATATATTTT
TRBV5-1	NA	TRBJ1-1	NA	CASSLEAGATEAFF	TGCGCCAGCAGCTTGGAGGCAGGGGCCACTGAAGCTTTCTTT
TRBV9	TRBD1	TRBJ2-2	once	CASSFTGTGITGELFF	TGTGCCAGCAGCTTCACCGGGACAGGGATCACCGGGGAGCTGTTTTTT
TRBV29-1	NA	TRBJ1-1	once	CSVVREWNTEAFF	TGCAGCGTTGTTCGGGAATGGAACACTGAAGCTTTCTTT
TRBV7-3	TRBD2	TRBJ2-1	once	CASSSGTSAGNEQFF	TGTGCCAGCAGCTCAGGGACTAGCGCGGGCAATGAGCAGTTCTTC
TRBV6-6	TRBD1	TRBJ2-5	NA	CASTGQAQETQYF	TGTGCCAGCACGGGACAGGCTCAAGAGACCCAGTACTTC
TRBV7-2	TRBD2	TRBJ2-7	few	CASSPGGAQTYEQYF	TGTGCCAGCAGCCCGGGGGGGGCGCAGACCTACGAGCAGTACTTC
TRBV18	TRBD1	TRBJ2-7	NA	CASSPGTGSPYEQYF	TGTGCCAGCTCACCCGGGACAGGGAGCCCCTACGAGCAGTACTTC